These 27 T cell receptor beta chains share one sample of origin, sequenced in a study of T cell repertoires in cytomegalovirus infection. Their cognate antigens are unknown. TCRdb reprocessed the reads via MiXCR and lists one record per CDR3 protein. The sample records about 69,000 distinct CDR3 sequences, about 27% being singletons. This specimen was CD8+ T cells from cultured PBMCs, taken from culture after CMV antigen stimulation. All receptors derive from a human donor in good health (CMV status not recorded). Some clones in this sample may be carry-over from other donors' samples.

V usage is TRBV24-1 and J usage is TRBJ2-3, with D uncertain. Germline V gene sequence: CDR1 KGHDR, CDR2 SFDVKD. This CDR3 has 11 amino acids. The V gene lost 4 bases and the J gene lost 6 bases, with 4 bases spanning the gap. CDR3 nucleotide sequence: TGTGCCACCAGTGACTCCGATACGCAGTATTTT. Translation gives CATSDSDTQYF.

This sequence joins TRBV27 and TRBJ2-7; TRBD1 agrees at 10 bases. CDR3 length: 15 residues. With 1 base clipped from V and 5 bases from J, the junction kept 5 bases outside the gene matches. The germline V gene has CDR1 MNHEY and CDR2 SMNVEV (reference sequence). This CDR3 is CASSLWTGGPHEQYF. The CDR3, as DNA: TGTGCCAGCAGTTTATGGACAGGGGGTCCACACGAGCAGTACTTC.

CDR3 coding DNA: TGTGCCAGCAGTGGGGAGGTTCACCAGCCCCAGCATTTT. Its protein product is CASSGEVHQPQHF. This chain connects TRBV6-1 to TRBJ1-5, with D hard to call. Germline CDR1 reads MNHNS; CDR2 reads SASEGT. The CDR3 has 13 amino acids. V was cut by 4 bases and J by 7 bases, with 11 bases left in between.

This sequence joins TRBV6-2 or TRBV6-3 and TRBJ2-1; 7 bases are shared with TRBD1. The CDR3 totals 15 residues. Trimming cost V 1 base and J 5 bases; bases outside gene matches: 5. Looked up from germline, CDR1 is MNHEY and CDR2 is SVGEGT. CDR3 in DNA: TGTGCCAGCAGTTACTGGAGGACAGGTAACAATGAGCAGTTCTTC. It is translated as CASSYWRTGNNEQFF.

This clonotype showed up just a few times. The chain carries TRBV7-2 and TRBJ2-5; D is possibly TRBD1 (6 bases). Germline CDR1 and CDR2: SGHTA and FQGNSA. CDR3 length: 15 residues. Deletions cut 4 bases from V and 7 bases from J, with 19 bases between. CDR3 DNA sequence: TGTGCCAGCAGCTCCCCGGGACACACCCGGGGGACCCAGTACTTC. The encoded protein is CASSSPGHTRGTQYF.

This clonotype showed up just a few times. The chain has TRBV7-9 and TRBJ1-2; D call uncertain. The V and J ends lost 3 bases and 3 bases respectively, with 14 bases between them. This CDR3 has 15 amino acids. CDR1 and CDR2 (germline): SEHNR, FQNEAQ (reference sequence). The DNA of the CDR3 is TGTGCCAGCAGCTTTTTGGGAAGTAGGGACTATGGCTACACCTTC. Amino acid sequence: CASSFLGSRDYGYTF.

This clonotype has just a few counts. This chain connects TRBV10-3 to TRBJ1-5; D is unclear. Per the germline V gene, CDR1 is ENHRY and CDR2 is SYGVKD. The CDR3 contains 13 residues. V lost 2 bases, J lost 1 base, and 3 bases lay in between. The CDR3 is CAISERSNQPQHF. The CDR3 nucleotides read TGTGCCATCAGTGAGAGAAGCAATCAGCCCCAGCATTTT.

This clonotype was seen a few times. The gene calls are TRBV7-8 and TRBJ2-7, with TRBD2 identical over 10 bases. CDR3 size: 15 residues. Trimming cost V 5 bases and J 4 bases; bases outside gene matches: 8. Germline CDR1 and CDR2: SGHVS and FQNEAQ. This CDR3 is CASSLKGLALYEQYF. CDR3 nucleotide sequence: TGTGCCAGCAGCCTAAAGGGACTAGCGCTTTACGAGCAGTACTTC.

This rearrangement joins TRBV4-3 to TRBJ1-1; perhaps TRBD1 as D (6 bases). The germline V gene encodes CDR1 LGHNA and CDR2 YSLEER. Trimming cost V 3 bases and J 0 bases, with 14 bases left between them. This CDR3 has 16 amino acids. The CDR3 nucleotides are TGCGCCAGCAGCCATGAGACGGACAGTGTGAACACTGAAGCTTTCTTT. This gives the protein CASSHETDSVNTEAFF.

The CDR3 DNA sequence: TGTGCCAGCAGCTTGGTATTCGTGTCGGAGCAGTACTTC. Translation gives CASSLVFVSEQYF. The chain carries TRBV5-6 and TRBJ2-7, with D hard to call. Per the germline V gene, CDR1 is SGHDT and CDR2 is YYEEEE. The CDR3 covers 13 residues. The germline V and J ends were trimmed by 0 bases and 7 bases, with 11 bases remaining between them.

This clonotype was observed a few times. The rearrangement joins TRBV7-9 to TRBJ2-1; TRBD2 aligns across 9 bases. The germline V gene encodes CDR1 SEHNR and CDR2 FQNEAQ (reference sequence). The CDR3 loop spans 16 amino acids. Trimming cost V 5 bases and J 8 bases; bases outside gene matches: 13. This CDR3 reads CASSRKGGLADDEQFF. The CDR3 coding sequence is TGTGCCAGCAGCAGGAAGGGGGGACTAGCTGACGATGAGCAGTTCTTC.

The genes are TRBV19 and TRBJ2-4; 7 positions match TRBD2. CDR3 size: 17 residues. With 1 base clipped from V and 2 bases from J, the junction kept 8 bases outside the gene matches. Germline values: CDR1 LNHDA, CDR2 SQIVND (reference sequence). The CDR3 DNA is TGTGCCAGTAGTATAGCCCCAATCGGGGGGACCAAAAACATTCAGTACTTC. Protein: CASSIAPIGGTKNIQYF.

The genes are TRBV24-1 and TRBJ2-1; a possible D gene is TRBD2 (6 bases). Germline-derived CDR1 and CDR2 are KGHDR and SFDVKD. The CDR3 sequence is 11 residues long. The V end lost 5 bases, the J end lost 8 bases, and 6 bases lay between the germline ends. CDR3 bases: TGTGCCACCAGTGCGGGGGATGAGCAGTTCTTC. Translated: CATSAGDEQFF.

This clonotype was recorded many times. V is TRBV7-2 and J is TRBJ1-2, with D tentatively TRBD1 (6 bases). The CDR3 is 16 amino acids. Trimming pared 5 bases from V and 0 bases from J, leaving 16 bases between. Germline values: CDR1 SGHTA, CDR2 FQGNSA. This chain's CDR3 is CASSPGGSWANYGYTF. For the CDR3, the DNA is TGTGCCAGCAGCCCTGGGGGCAGCTGGGCTAACTATGGCTACACCTTC.

The sample holds a few counts of this clonotype. V and J are TRBV27 and TRBJ2-1; D may be TRBD1 or TRBD2 (5 bases each). V dropped 6 bases and J dropped 5 bases, with 23 bases sitting between them. Germline CDR1 reads MNHEY; CDR2 reads SMNVEV (reference sequence). This CDR3 comprises 17 residues. The DNA for the CDR3 is TGTGCCAGCAGAGGGGACCATCAAACGGGATACGACAATGAGCAGTTCTTC. As protein: CASRGDHQTGYDNEQFF.

The V gene is TRBV19, the J gene TRBJ2-1, with D possibly TRBD2 on 5 matching bases. This CDR3 spans 17 amino acids. Germline values: CDR1 LNHDA, CDR2 SQIVND (reference sequence). V lost 5 bases to trimming and J lost 0 bases, with 17 bases between them. CDR3 residues: CASSEGAIRSSYNEQFF. The CDR3 bases are TGTGCCAGTAGTGAGGGTGCGATCCGGAGCTCCTACAATGAGCAGTTCTTC. The variable domain in full, with the rest retrieved from reference TRBV19 and TRBJ2-1, is DGGITQSPKYLFRKEGQNVTLSCEQNLNHDAMYWYRQDPGQGLRLIYYSQIVNDFQKGDIAEGYSVSREKKESFPLTVTSAQKNPTAFYLCASSEGAIRSSYNEQFFGPGTRLTVL.

This clonotype was observed a handful of times. The V call is TRBV7-9, the J call TRBJ2-3, with 11 nucleotides matching TRBD2. V gave up 5 bases and J gave up 4 bases; unmatched junction bases: 8. The CDR3 length is 16 residues. Germline assignment: CDR1 SEHNR and CDR2 FQNEAQ (reference sequence). The CDR3 here is CASSPTSGSSSDTQYF. In DNA form, the CDR3 reads TGTGCCAGCAGCCCAACTAGCGGGAGCTCATCAGATACGCAGTATTTT.

This chain links TRBV30 with TRBJ1-1, with unresolved D. Germline-derived CDR1 and CDR2 are GTSNPN and SVGIG (reference sequence). Between the trimmed V and J ends, which lost 4 bases and 0 bases, there was a span of 9 bases. This CDR3 region has 13 residues. This CDR3 reads CAWNNGVNTEAFF. CDR3 nucleotides: TGTGCCTGGAATAACGGAGTGAACACTGAAGCTTTCTTT.

This clonotype turned up a few times. The chain couples TRBV7-6 to TRBJ2-1; D is perhaps TRBD2 (5 bases). CDR3 size: 12 residues. The germline V gene encodes CDR1 SGHVS and CDR2 FNYEAQ. Trimming cost V 7 bases and J 7 bases, with 11 bases left between them. The CDR3 coding sequence is TGTGCCAGCAACTTTGGAGGAAATGAGCAGTTCTTC. Amino acids: CASNFGGNEQFF.

A word on this clonotype: Mismatch with germline at one junction end may stem from a read error. The chain recombines TRBV4-1 with TRBJ2-1; 12 bases match TRBD2. CDR3 length equals 18 residues. The germline V gene encodes CDR1 MGHRA and CDR2 YSYEKL. CDR3 loop: CVSSQKERASGRAGEQFF. As DNA, the CDR3 is TGCGTCAGCAGCCAAAAAGAAAGGGCTAGCGGGAGGGCAGGTGAGCAGTTCTTC.

This clonotype was found a few times. The genes are TRBV7-2 and TRBJ1-2; possible D gene TRBD1, 5 bases. This CDR3 is built from 14 residues. CDR1 is SGHTA and CDR2 is FQGNSA in the germline V gene. Between the trimmed V and J ends, which lost 7 bases and 4 bases, there was a span of 16 bases. The CDR3 spells CASIVPGQLYGYTF. CDR3 nucleotides: TGTGCCAGCATCGTCCCAGGGCAGCTCTATGGCTACACCTTC.

This clonotype has just one count. A read error may explain this, as a much larger clone is one base away. The genes are TRBV18 and TRBJ2-7; D is uncertain. V lost 1 base and J 3 bases, leaving 10 bases between the germline ends. CDR1 KGHSH and CDR2 LQKENI come from the germline V gene. The CDR3 length is 14 residues. CDR3 protein: CASSPLDGCYEQYF. The CDR3 DNA sequence: TGTGCCAGCTCACCACTCGACGGTTGCTACGAGCAGTACTTC.

This clonotype was picked up a small number of times. The chain combines TRBV6-2 or TRBV6-3 with TRBJ2-1; maybe TRBD2 (6 bases). The CDR3 loop spans 13 amino acids. Germline V gives CDR1 MNHEY, CDR2 SVGEGT. Trimming left V 10 bases short and J 0 bases short, with 10 bases between. CDR3 region: CAIAGSSYNEQFF. DNA of the CDR3: TGTGCCATCGCGGGGAGCTCCTACAATGAGCAGTTCTTC.

The V and J genes are TRBV5-1 and TRBJ2-1; 8 bases are a match to TRBD2. Germline loops: CDR1 SGHRS, CDR2 YFSETQ. J lost 2 bases, V lost 2 bases, and 3 bases had no gene match. This CDR3 comprises 15 residues. The CDR3 coding sequence is TGCGCCAGCAGCTTCGTGACTAGCGCCTACAATGAGCAGTTCTTC. Amino acid sequence: CASSFVTSAYNEQFF.

The V gene is TRBV5-6, the J gene TRBJ1-2; D is undetermined. CDR3 length equals 14 residues. The V gene's germline CDR1 is SGHDT and CDR2 YYEEEE. Trimming took 0 bases from V and 8 from J, leaving 14 bases between them. Here the CDR3 DNA reads TGTGCCAGCAGCTTGGGCAGGACCATGGAGGGCTACACCTTC. It translates to CASSLGRTMEGYTF.

This clonotype was counted only a few times. The chain recombines TRBV6-2 or TRBV6-3 with TRBJ1-5; D is perhaps TRBD1 (6 bases). Germline lookup yields CDR1 MNHEY and CDR2 SVGEGT. The germline V and J ends were trimmed by 6 bases and 4 bases, with 13 bases remaining between them. The CDR3 totals 14 residues. The chain's CDR3 is CASSLDSDNQPQHF. DNA of the CDR3: TGTGCCAGCAGCTTGGACAGTGATAATCAGCCCCAGCATTTT.

As regards this clonotype: Its ends do not fully match the called genes, so a read error is possible. The genes are TRBV4-3 and TRBJ2-6; TRBD1 or TRBD2 may be the D gene (5 bases each). CDR1 LGHNA and CDR2 YSLEER come from the germline V gene. The CDR3 sequence is 16 residues long. The CDR3 nucleotides are TGCGCCAACAGCCAAGATGGGACGGGTGGGGCCAACGTCCTGACTTTC. This sequence encodes CANSQDGTGGANVLTF.